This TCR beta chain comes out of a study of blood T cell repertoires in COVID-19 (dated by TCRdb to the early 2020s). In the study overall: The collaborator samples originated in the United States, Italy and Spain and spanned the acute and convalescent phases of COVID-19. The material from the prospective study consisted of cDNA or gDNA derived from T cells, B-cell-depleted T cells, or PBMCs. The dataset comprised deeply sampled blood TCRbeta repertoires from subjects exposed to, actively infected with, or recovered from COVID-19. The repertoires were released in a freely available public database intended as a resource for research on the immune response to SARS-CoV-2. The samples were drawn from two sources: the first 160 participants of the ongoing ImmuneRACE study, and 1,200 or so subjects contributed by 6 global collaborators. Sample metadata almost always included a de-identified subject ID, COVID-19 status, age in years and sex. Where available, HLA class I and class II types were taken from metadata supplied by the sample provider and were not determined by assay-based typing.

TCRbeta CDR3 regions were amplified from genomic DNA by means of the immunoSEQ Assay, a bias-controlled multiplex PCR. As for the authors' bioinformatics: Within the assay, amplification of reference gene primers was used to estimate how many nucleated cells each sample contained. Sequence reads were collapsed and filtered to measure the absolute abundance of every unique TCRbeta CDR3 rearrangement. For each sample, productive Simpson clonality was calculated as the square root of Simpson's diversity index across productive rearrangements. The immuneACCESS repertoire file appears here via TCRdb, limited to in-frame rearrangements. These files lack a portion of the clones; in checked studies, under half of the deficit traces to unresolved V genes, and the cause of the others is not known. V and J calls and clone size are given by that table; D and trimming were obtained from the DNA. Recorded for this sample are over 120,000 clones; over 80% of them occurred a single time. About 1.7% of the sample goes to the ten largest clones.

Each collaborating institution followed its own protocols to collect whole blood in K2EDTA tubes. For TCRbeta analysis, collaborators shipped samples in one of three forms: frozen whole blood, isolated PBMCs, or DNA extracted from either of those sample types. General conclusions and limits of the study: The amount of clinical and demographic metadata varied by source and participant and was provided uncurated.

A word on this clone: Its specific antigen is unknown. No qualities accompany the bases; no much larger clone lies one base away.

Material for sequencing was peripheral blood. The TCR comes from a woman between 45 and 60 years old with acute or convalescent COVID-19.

The DNA sequence is given as TGTGCCAGCAAGGAGACAGGAAATCAGCCCCAGCATTTT. Translated, it gives CASKETGNQPQHF. The chain is made from TRBV12-3 or TRBV12-4 and TRBJ1-5, and perhaps TRBD1 as D gene, on 6 matching bases. V and J lose 7 bases and 4 bases, and a span of 11 bases separates them. The CDR3, from cysteine to phenylalanine, totals 13 residues. Only the CDR3 DNA is retained, 39 bases long and in frame from the first base.